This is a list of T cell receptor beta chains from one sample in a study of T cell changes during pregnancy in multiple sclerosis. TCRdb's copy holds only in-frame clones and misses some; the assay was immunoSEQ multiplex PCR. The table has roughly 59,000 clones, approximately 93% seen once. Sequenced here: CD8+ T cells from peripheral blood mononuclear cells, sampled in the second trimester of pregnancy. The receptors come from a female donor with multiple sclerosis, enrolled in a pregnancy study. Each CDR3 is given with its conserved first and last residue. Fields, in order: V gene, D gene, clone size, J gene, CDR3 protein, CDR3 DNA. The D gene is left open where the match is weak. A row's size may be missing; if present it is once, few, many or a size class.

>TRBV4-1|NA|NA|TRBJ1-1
CASSPTGNTEAFF
TGCGCCAGCAGCCCCACAGGGAACACTGAAGCTTTCTTT
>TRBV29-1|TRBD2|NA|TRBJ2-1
CSVPPGGLGINEQFF
TGCAGCGTTCCTCCGGGGGGACTAGGGATCAATGAGCAGTTCTTC
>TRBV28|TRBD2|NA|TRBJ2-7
CASSSGTSGSDEQYF
TGTGCCAGCAGTTCCGGGACTAGCGGGAGTGACGAGCAGTACTTC
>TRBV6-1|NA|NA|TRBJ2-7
CASRSDRKVSYEQYF
TGTGCCAGCAGATCCGACAGGAAGGTATCCTACGAGCAGTACTTC
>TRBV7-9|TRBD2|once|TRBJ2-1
CASSSGLAGGNEQFF
TGTGCCAGCAGCTCGGGACTAGCGGGGGGCAATGAGCAGTTCTTC
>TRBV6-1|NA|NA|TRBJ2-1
CASSAGTISYNEQFF
TGTGCCAGCAGTGCAGGAACCATCTCCTACAATGAGCAGTTCTTC
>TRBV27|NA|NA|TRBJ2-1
CASSPSPPDNNEQFF
TGTGCCAGCAGTCCCTCCCCCCCAGACAACAATGAGCAGTTCTTC
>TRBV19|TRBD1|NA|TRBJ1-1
CASSASTGGHTEAFF
TGTGCCAGTAGTGCATCGACAGGGGGCCACACTGAAGCTTTCTTT
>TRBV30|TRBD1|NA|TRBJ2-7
CAWSVGDSYYEQYF
TGTGCCTGGAGTGTAGGGGACAGCTACTACGAGCAGTACTTC
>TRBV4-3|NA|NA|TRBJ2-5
CASSQVLGGTQYF
TGCGCCAGCAGCCAAGTCTTAGGGGGGACCCAGTACTTC
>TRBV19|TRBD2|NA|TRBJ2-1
CASSIGASGNEQFF
TGTGCCAGTAGTATAGGAGCTAGCGGAAATGAGCAGTTCTTC
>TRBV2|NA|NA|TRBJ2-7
CASRGGSYEQYF
TGTGCCAGCCGGGGAGGTTCCTACGAGCAGTACTTC